The clone carrying this TCR beta chain was recorded once. Its antigen is currently unknown. With random hexamers, 0.5 to 1 ug RNA was reverse transcribed. TCR beta CDR3 was amplified by immunoSEQ covering 54 Vbeta and 13 Jbeta. TCRdb ran MiXCR on the immunoSEQ multiplex PCR reads and lists one entry per CDR3 protein. The table includes tens of thousands of distinct CDR3 sequences, roughly 95% detected once. This CDR3 spans 14 amino acids. J lost 1 base, V lost 4 bases, and 4 bases had no gene match. Germline-derived CDR1 and CDR2 are SEHNR and FQNEAQ (reference sequence). This entry comes from a study of CD8 T cells in Susac syndrome. Study-level background: Clinically active disease was present in about 6 of the sequenced Susac syndrome patients. Roughly eight of these patients were in remission. General study results and limits: Among active patients and in TEMRA cells, CD8+ clonal expansion in Susac reached its peak.

The study sequenced TCR beta in blood CD8+ and CD4+ T cells. Sequenced sample: CD8+ T cells from PBMCs. The chain employs TRBV7-9 and TRBJ2-7, with 7 nucleotides matching TRBD1. This TCR was recovered from a human donor with Susac syndrome. The CDR3 protein is CASSSDRESYEQYF. CDR3 DNA: TGTGCCAGCAGCTCCGACAGGGAATCCTACGAGCAGTACTTC.